These 2 T cell receptor beta chains came from one sample sequenced in a study of OX40 agonist ivuxolimab in advanced cancers. Libraries were prepared by immunoSEQ multiplex PCR; TCRdb keeps only in-frame clonotypes and omits some of them. The sample yields about 100,000 clones, approximately 93% seen once. The sample in question was CD4+ or CD8+ T cells sorted from blood, obtained in a trial of the OX40 agonist ivuxolimab. The receptors shown here come from an adult with an advanced solid tumor such as melanoma, head and neck, liver or kidney cancer.

V is TRBV6-5 and J is TRBJ1-6; D remains ambiguous. The CDR3 covers 16 residues. V lost 0 bases and J lost 5, with 11 bases in between. Germline-derived CDR1 and CDR2 are MNHEY and SVGAGI. CDR3 amino acids: CASSYSGIPHNSPLHF. The CDR3, as DNA: TGTGCCAGCAGTTACTCCGGGATTCCCCATAATTCACCCCTCCACTTT.

The chain recombines TRBV29-1 with TRBJ2-7; D is unclear. This CDR3 comprises 11 residues. Germline loops: CDR1 SQVTM, CDR2 ANQGSEA. V gave up 5 bases and J gave up 3 bases, with 8 bases separating them. The chain's CDR3 is CSVSKFYEQYF. CDR3 nucleotides: TGCAGCGTTTCCAAATTCTACGAGCAGTACTTC.